This T cell receptor beta chain was captured by sequencing in a study of blood T cell repertoires in COVID-19 (TCRdb year 2020). For the wider study: Samples covering the acute and convalescent phases of COVID-19 were provided by collaborators in the United States, Italy and Spain. The dataset comprised deeply sampled blood TCRbeta repertoires from subjects exposed to, actively infected with, or recovered from COVID-19. Samples came from the ongoing ImmuneRACE study (first 160 participants) plus 1,254 subjects from 6 global collaborators. The prospective study material was composed of cDNA or gDNA derived from T cells, B-cell-depleted T cells, or PBMCs. The repertoires were released in a freely available public database meant as a resource for research on the immune response to SARS-CoV-2. Where available, HLA class I and class II types were taken from metadata supplied by the sample provider and were not determined by assay-based typing. A de-identified subject ID, COVID-19 status, age in years and sex were almost always included in the sample metadata. Results and caveats for the whole study, not just this receptor: The quantity of clinical and demographic metadata differed by source and by participant and was supplied without curation.

Participants in the prospective study were enrolled through a virtual design, were aged roughly 18 to 100 years, and lived in approximately 25 United States geographic areas. To assign participants to cohorts, the prospective study relied on clinical history that participants themselves reported in a screening survey and a study questionnaire. Mobile phlebotomists in the prospective study collected whole blood, serum and a nasopharyngeal or oropharyngeal swab from every participant. Additional blood draws and questionnaires over an approximately two-month period could optionally be provided by prospective study participants. Blood samples from the prospective study were shipped frozen or at room temperature prior to DNA extraction. From the cysteine through the phenylalanine, the CDR3 covers 15 amino acids. Just CDR3 DNA is preserved here, 45 bases in frame from base 1. A distance of 11 bases separates the germline ends of V and J, which lose 0 bases and 7 bases respectively. According to the germline V gene, CDR1 reads SGHRS and CDR2 reads YFSETQ.

With respect to this clone: Its antigen has not been determined. Base quality data are lacking; no much larger clone is found one base away.

TCRbeta CDR3 regions were amplified from genomic DNA using the immunoSEQ Assay, a bias-controlled multiplex PCR. For the original study's pipeline: Nucleated cell counts per sample were estimated from amplification of reference gene primers within the assay. Sequence reads were collapsed and filtered to measure the absolute abundance of every unique TCRbeta CDR3 rearrangement. For each sample, productive Simpson clonality was calculated as the square root of Simpson's diversity index over productive rearrangements. Drawn from immuneACCESS, this table holds only the in-frame rearrangements with V and J called that TCRdb kept. Clones are partly lost; checked studies trace under half to an unresolved V gene and leave the rest unexplained. The D gene and trimming were derived from the DNA, and the V and J assignments and clone size from that table. This sample lists approximately 200,000 clones; 89% were detected once. Together, the top ten hold around 2.3% of the sample.

Sequencing was carried out using PBMCs or T cells enriched from blood (not recorded which). Recombination joined TRBV5-1 with TRBJ1-6, with no D gene named confidently. The TCR originated in a woman in her thirties or forties with acute COVID-19. The DNA reads as follows: TGCGCCAGCAGCTTGGAACACGTTAAGAATTCACCCCTCCACTTT. Protein translation: CASSLEHVKNSPLHF.